Listed below are T cell receptor beta chains from one sample, sequenced in a study of T cell changes during pregnancy in multiple sclerosis. The table came from immunoSEQ multiplex PCR; TCRdb's copy has only in-frame clones and leaves some out. This sample carries about 23,000 clones, roughly 89% of them seen once, and the ten largest clones take around 7%. The sequenced sample was CD8+ T cells from peripheral blood mononuclear cells, obtained in the first trimester of pregnancy. Source of these receptors: a female donor with multiple sclerosis, enrolled in a pregnancy study. Both conserved end residues are part of each CDR3. Each record gives: J gene, clone size, V gene, D gene, CDR3 DNA, CDR3 protein. The D gene is left open where the match is weak. Only part of the rows carry a size: once, few, many, or a class if the clone is expanded.

TRBJ2-7 NA TRBV4-3 TRBD2 TGCGCCAGCAGCCAAGCTAGCGGGAGCTCCTACGAGCAGTACTTC CASSQASGSSYEQYF
TRBJ1-3 NA TRBV7-6 TRBD1 TGTGCCAGCAGCTTAGCCCCCCAGGGGGTGAGAGGAAACACCATATATTTT CASSLAPQGVRGNTIYF
TRBJ1-2 NA TRBV5-6 TRBD1 TGTGCCAGCAGCTTAGGGACAGGCTTTGGCTACACCTTC CASSLGTGFGYTF
TRBJ2-1 NA TRBV28 TRBD2 TGTGCCAGCAGTTTTGGGCCTAGCGGATACAATGAGCAGTTCTTC CASSFGPSGYNEQFF
TRBJ2-7 NA TRBV27 TRBD2 TGTGCCAGCACCCCCCTGAGTGCTAGCGGGATTTCTTACGAGCAGTACTTC CASTPLSASGISYEQYF
TRBJ2-3 NA TRBV19 TRBD2 TGTGCCAGTAGTGGACTAGCGGGCACAGATACGCAGTATTTT CASSGLAGTDTQYF
TRBJ1-1 NA TRBV6-5 NA TGTGCCAGCAGATTAAACTGGAACACTGAAGCTTTCTTT CASRLNWNTEAFF
TRBJ1-1 NA TRBV7-6 NA TGTGCCAGCAGCTTAGCTCCCAGTGAGAACACTGAAGCTTTCTTT CASSLAPSENTEAFF
TRBJ1-5 NA TRBV28 NA TGTGCCAGCAGCCAGTCCAGGGCCGGGGGGCAGGGGCCCCAGCATTTT CASSQSRAGGQGPQHF
TRBJ2-7 once TRBV7-9 NA TGTGCCAGCAGCTTAACCGGGGGAGTCCCCTACGAGCAGTACTTC CASSLTGGVPYEQYF
TRBJ2-2 NA TRBV2 TRBD2 TGTGCCAGCAGTGAAGTTCTAGCGGGAGAAACCGGGGAGCTGTTTTTT CASSEVLAGETGELFF
TRBJ1-1 NA TRBV5-4 NA TGTGCCAGCAGCTTCCGGACCGAGGGCACTGAAGCTTTCTTT CASSFRTEGTEAFF
TRBJ2-3 NA TRBV6-4 TRBD2 TGTGCCAGCAGTGACCTGGCGGGAGGGTCCCCAGATACGCAGTATTTT CASSDLAGGSPDTQYF
TRBJ2-2 NA TRBV6-1 NA TGTGCCAGCAGTTCAGGGGGAGGAACCGGGGAGCTGTTTTTT CASSSGGGTGELFF
TRBJ2-1 NA TRBV6-6 NA TGTGCCAGCAGTTACTTAGCATTTAGCTACAATGAGCAGTTCTTC CASSYLAFSYNEQFF
TRBJ1-1 NA TRBV19 NA TGTGCCAGTAGTTTAGACATCGGCACTGAAGCTTTCTTT CASSLDIGTEAFF
TRBJ2-2 NA TRBV25-1 TRBD1 TGTGCCAGCCGGGACAGGGCATACACCGGGGAGCTGTTTTTT CASRDRAYTGELFF
TRBJ2-1 NA TRBV7-6 TRBD2 TGTGCCAGCAGCCAAAGACTAGCGGGAGGTCAGTATGAGCAGTTCTTC CASSQRLAGGQYEQFF
TRBJ1-1 NA TRBV6-1 TRBD1 TGTGCCAGCAGTCAAACACAGGGGGGTGTGGCTGAAGCTTTCTTT CASSQTQGGVAEAFF
TRBJ1-2 few TRBV5-8 NA TGTGCCAGCATCGGCGCGGGGGCACGGAAGGGCTACACCTTC CASIGAGARKGYTF
TRBJ1-1 NA TRBV28 TRBD1 TGTGCCAGCAGTTCCTGGGACAGGGCCGATCCTAACACTGAAGCTTTCTTT CASSSWDRADPNTEAFF
TRBJ2-7 NA TRBV4-1 NA TGCGCCAGCAGCCAAGATGGGATAGCGGAGCTCCCCTACGAGCAGTACTTC CASSQDGIAELPYEQYF
TRBJ1-1 NA TRBV13 TRBD1 TGTGCCAGCAGTCCAAGGGGGCGAGTCACTGAAGCTTTCTTT CASSPRGRVTEAFF
TRBJ1-1 once TRBV9 TRBD1 TGTGCCAGCAGCGTAGGCTGGGACAGTATGAACACTGAAGCTTTCTTT CASSVGWDSMNTEAFF
TRBJ2-1 NA TRBV27 TRBD2 TGTGCCAGCAGTACGGGACTAGCGGGAATAAGGAATGAGCAGTTCTTC CASSTGLAGIRNEQFF
TRBJ1-2 NA TRBV28 NA TGTGCCAGCAGTTTAATGCGGGTTAACTATGGCTACACCTTC CASSLMRVNYGYTF
TRBJ1-4 NA TRBV19 TRBD1 TGTGCCAGCTCCGATGACAGGGAATGGGAAAAACTGTTTTTT CASSDDREWEKLFF
TRBJ2-3 NA TRBV9 TRBD2 TGTGCCAGCAGCGTCGAGGGACTAGCGGGAGATTGGGCAGATACGCAGTATTTT CASSVEGLAGDWADTQYF
TRBJ2-1 NA TRBV10-3 NA TGTGCCATCAGTCTTTTCTACAGGGAAAATGAGCAGTTCTTC CAISLFYRENEQFF
TRBJ2-7 few TRBV27 NA TGTGCCAGCAGCCTCAGGGCGGGGGAGCAGTACTTC CASSLRAGEQYF
TRBJ2-7 NA TRBV28 NA TGTGCCAGCAGTCACACCTACGAGCAGTACTTC CASSHTYEQYF
TRBJ2-1 medium-sized TRBV6-4 TRBD2 TGTGCCAGCAGCGTTGCGGGAGGTCTCAATGAGCAGTTCTTC CASSVAGGLNEQFF
TRBJ2-7 NA TRBV2 NA TGTGCCAGCAGTGGCGACGGGAGCTCCTACGAGCAGTACTTC CASSGDGSSYEQYF
TRBJ1-6 NA TRBV5-4 TRBD1 TGTGCCAGCAGCCCCGGACAGGGGGTCGGATCACCCCTCCACTTT CASSPGQGVGSPLHF
TRBJ2-3 once TRBV27 NA TGTGCCAGCAGCACTGAGAGCGGAGAATACACAGATACGCAGTATTTT CASSTESGEYTDTQYF
TRBJ2-1 once TRBV19 NA TGTGCCAGTAGTATAGTAAATGAGCAGTTCTTC CASSIVNEQFF
TRBJ2-5 once TRBV4-1 NA TGCGCCAGCAGCCAAGATCGCGGCAGCGTAAGGACCCAGTACTTC CASSQDRGSVRTQYF
TRBJ1-2 NA TRBV27 NA TGTGCCAGCAGTTTATCGTTGAGGCAGGGCAAAATCTATGGCTACACCTTC CASSLSLRQGKIYGYTF
TRBJ1-4 NA TRBV19 TRBD1 TGTGCCAGTAGTAATCGTAGGGGACAGGACTTGGGTAATGAAAAACTGTTTTTT CASSNRRGQDLGNEKLFF
TRBJ2-7 NA TRBV6-6 TRBD2 TGTGCCAGCAGTTACTCGGGAGGGAACTACGAGCAGTACTTC CASSYSGGNYEQYF
TRBJ2-1 NA TRBV4-3 NA TGCGCCAGCAGCCAAGACCCGGGGGGCGGGGGCTCCTACAATGAGCAGTTCTTC CASSQDPGGGGSYNEQFF
TRBJ2-3 once TRBV2 NA TGTGCCAGCAGTGAACGGCTAGCGAGCACAGATACGCAGTATTTT CASSERLASTDTQYF
TRBJ2-7 NA TRBV7-2 NA TGTGCCAGCAGCTTAGAGGCGGGTCTGATCTACGAGCAGTACTTC CASSLEAGLIYEQYF
TRBJ2-5 NA TRBV4-3 TRBD2 TGCGCCAGCAGCCAAGGTAGCGGGAGGACCCAAGAGACCCAGTACTTC CASSQGSGRTQETQYF
TRBJ2-6 NA TRBV2 NA TGTGCCAGCAGTGAAACAGCGGTTGGGGCCAACGTCCTGACTTTC CASSETAVGANVLTF
TRBJ1-2 NA TRBV14 NA TGTGCCAGCAGCCAAGATGGAGAGCCTCTCTATGGCTACACCTTC CASSQDGEPLYGYTF
TRBJ1-4 medium-sized TRBV21-1 NA NA CASSKFAGGSEKLFF
TRBJ1-4 NA TRBV7-9 TRBD1 TGTGCCAGCAGCTCCGGGACAGGGCTTGAAAAACTGTTTTTT CASSSGTGLEKLFF
TRBJ2-7 NA TRBV11-3 TRBD2 TGTGCCAGCAGCTTAGGGACTAGCGGGAGCACGGAGGAGCAGTACTTC CASSLGTSGSTEEQYF
TRBJ2-7 NA TRBV5-1 TRBD1 TGCGCCAGCAGCTTGGAGGGACAGGGGGCCCACGAGCAGTACTTC CASSLEGQGAHEQYF
TRBJ1-4 NA TRBV6-6 NA TGTGCCAGCAGTTACTGGGGGGCTAATGAAAAACTGTTTTTT CASSYWGANEKLFF
TRBJ1-2 few TRBV10-3 NA TGTGCCATCAGAAAACAGGGTACGGCTGACTATGGCTACACCTTC CAIRKQGTADYGYTF